This entry features one T cell receptor (beta chain) sequence. As yet, its antigen is unknown. PCR primers comprised 60 Vbeta and 13 Jbeta primers. Here immunoSEQ multiplex PCR was the method, and the copy in TCRdb shows in-frame clones only, minus some. The table shows fewer than 110,000 clones, with approximately 79% occurring only once. The data derive from a study of cytomegalovirus exposure and HLA in healthy donors. About the study: HLA-typed donors were the source of around 77 million unique TCRs held in an early data release. Study-wide results and limits: With DRB1 most and HLA-C fewest, TCR association rates differed between HLA loci in a later analysis. A missense variant in DCLRE1C was later tied to TCR beta V- and J-gene trimming.

Donors had nominal health at sampling but likely had unrecorded immune exposures. Germline-derived CDR1 and CDR2 are MGHDK and SYGVNS. The CDR3 consists of 15 residues. Trimming cost V 1 base and J 11 bases, with 17 bases left between them. The rearrangement links TRBV25-1 to TRBJ1-4, with D possibly TRBD1 on 6 matching bases. The sample consisted of PBMCs. The sequence came from a woman aged 40 to 50 in good health and CMV-seropositive. DNA of the CDR3: TGTGCCAGCAGTGAATCTCTGAGAGGGAGGGGGAAACTGTTTTTT. It specifies CASSESLRGRGKLFF. The variable domain in full, with the rest retrieved from reference TRBV25-1 and TRBJ1-4, is EADIYQTPRYLVIGTGKKITLECSQTMGHDKMYWYQQDPGMELHLIHYSYGVNSTEKGDLSSESTVSRIRTEHFPLTLESARPSHTSQYLCASSESLRGRGKLFFGSGTQLSVL.